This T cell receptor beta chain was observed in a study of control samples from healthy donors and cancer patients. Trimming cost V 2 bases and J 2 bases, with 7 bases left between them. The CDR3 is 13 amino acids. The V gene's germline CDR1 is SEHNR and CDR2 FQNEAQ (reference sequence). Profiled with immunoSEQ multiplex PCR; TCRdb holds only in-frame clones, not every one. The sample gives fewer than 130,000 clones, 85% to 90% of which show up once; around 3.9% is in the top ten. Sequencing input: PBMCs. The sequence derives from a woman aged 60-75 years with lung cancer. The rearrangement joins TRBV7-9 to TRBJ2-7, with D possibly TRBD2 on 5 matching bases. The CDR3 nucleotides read TGTGCCAGCAGCTTACGGGGAACCTACGAGCAGTACTTC. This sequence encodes CASSLRGTYEQYF.